These T cell receptor beta chains were read from a single sample in a study of T cells in Graves' hyperthyroidism and ophthalmopathy. TCRdb re-called the multiplex PCR reads with MiXCR, one entry per CDR3 protein. The data contain under 550,000 distinct CDR3 sequences, about 20% of them singletons. Sequenced sample: blood. Source of these receptors: a man aged 40-50 years with Graves' ophthalmopathy. CDR3s include the opening cysteine and the closing phenylalanine or tryptophan. The order of the fields is V gene, D gene, clone size, J gene, CDR3 protein, CDR3 DNA. The D gene is left open where the match is weak. Part of the rows lack a size; the others show once, few, many or a class for expanded clones.

TRBV30	.	few	TRBJ1-2	CAWSVQGGFVRGYTF	TGTGCCTGGAGTGTACAGGGCGGGTTCGTACGTGGCTACACCTTC
TRBV5-4	TRBD2	.	TRBJ2-7	CASSLSGRRAYEQYF	TGTGCCAGCAGCCTTAGCGGGAGGAGGGCCTACGAGCAGTACTTC
TRBV30	.	many	TRBJ1-2	CAWSVRGNYGYTF	TGTGCCTGGAGTGTAAGGGGAAACTATGGCTACACCTTC
TRBV3-1	.	many	TRBJ2-5	CASSPLSEAETQYF	TGTGCCAGCAGCCCCTTATCGGAGGCGGAGACCCAGTACTTC
TRBV13	.	.	TRBJ2-2	CASSPNGGNTGELFF	TGTGCCAGCAGTCCCAACGGGGGGAACACCGGGGAGCTGTTTTTT
TRBV5-1	TRBD2	.	TRBJ2-6	CASSLWGGGRQSGANVLTF	TGCGCCAGCAGCTTGTGGGGGGGGGGAAGACAATCTGGGGCCAACGTCCTGACTTTC
TRBV6-1	TRBD2	few	TRBJ2-4	CASSERIGLGGVSKNIQYF	TGTGCCAGCAGTGAAAGGATCGGCTTGGGGGGGGTGTCCAAAAACATTCAGTACTTC
TRBV10-3	.	.	TRBJ2-7	CAISDDQNYEQYF	TGTGCCATCAGTGACGACCAGAACTACGAGCAGTACTTC
TRBV15	.	.	TRBJ1-4	CATSRPPEPQLFF	TGTGCCACCAGCCGACCCCCGGAACCCCAACTGTTTTTT
TRBV11-2	.	.	TRBJ1-2	CASSLHSGTQYGYTF	TGTGCCAGCAGCTTACATTCCGGGACTCAATATGGCTACACCTTC
TRBV7-8	.	many	TRBJ2-1	CASSLVWPRGVNEQFF	TGTGCCAGCAGCTTAGTTTGGCCAAGGGGGGTCAATGAGCAGTTCTTC
TRBV6-6	.	many	TRBJ2-3	CASSYSGGRTQYF	TGTGCCAGCAGCTACTCGGGGGGCCGGACGCAGTATTTT
TRBV5-1	.	many	TRBJ2-7	CASNEGLTGTGQYF	TGCGCCAGCAACGAGGGTTTGACCGGAACCGGGCAGTACTTC
TRBV20-1	.	.	TRBJ1-2	CSARTGERTNYGYTF	TGCAGTGCTAGGACCGGGGAGCGGACCAACTATGGCTACACCTTC
TRBV3-1	.	.	TRBJ2-2	CASSQEWGTPRNTGELFF	TGTGCCAGCAGCCAAGAATGGGGGACCCCAAGAAACACCGGGGAGCTGTTTTTT
TRBV4-3	TRBD2	.	TRBJ2-1	CASSQELAGVQNEQFF	TGCGCCAGCAGCCAAGAGCTAGCGGGAGTACAAAATGAGCAGTTCTTC
TRBV16	TRBD2	.	TRBJ2-1	CASSQVFPRTSGRINEQFF	TGTGCCAGCAGCCAAGTGTTTCCGAGGACTAGCGGGCGCATCAATGAGCAGTTCTTC
TRBV7-9	TRBD1	.	TRBJ2-1	CASSPDRGFNEQFF	TGTGCCAGCAGCCCGGACAGGGGGTTCAATGAGCAGTTCTTC
TRBV4-1	TRBD1	few	TRBJ1-4	CASSPGPGQNEKLFF	TGCGCCAGCAGCCCAGGACCGGGACAGAATGAAAAACTGTTTTTT
TRBV5-1	TRBD1	.	TRBJ2-1	CASSLGGTGILRYNEQFF	TGCGCCAGCAGCTTGGGGGGGACAGGGATTTTGCGCTACAATGAGCAGTTCTTC
TRBV20-1	TRBD1	many	TRBJ2-7	CSATPRDSYEQYF	TGCAGTGCGACCCCTCGGGACAGCTACGAGCAGTACTTC
TRBV6-1	.	few	TRBJ1-1	CASGAEGWTEAFF	TGTGCCAGCGGTGCAGAGGGGTGGACTGAAGCTTTCTTT
TRBV24-1	.	many	TRBJ2-5	CATSDSAIPVTQYF	TGTGCCACCAGTGATTCCGCCATACCGGTGACCCAGTACTTC